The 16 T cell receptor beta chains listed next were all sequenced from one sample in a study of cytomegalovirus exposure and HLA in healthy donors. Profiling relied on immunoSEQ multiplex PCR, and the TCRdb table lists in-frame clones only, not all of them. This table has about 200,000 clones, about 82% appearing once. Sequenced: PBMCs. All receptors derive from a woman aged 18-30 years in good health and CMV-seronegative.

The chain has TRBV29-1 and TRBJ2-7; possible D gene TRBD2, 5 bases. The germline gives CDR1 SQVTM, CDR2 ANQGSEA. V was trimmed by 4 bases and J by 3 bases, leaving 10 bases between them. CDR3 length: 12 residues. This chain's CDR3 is CSVGGELYEQYF. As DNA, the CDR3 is TGCAGCGTTGGGGGAGAGCTCTACGAGCAGTACTTC.

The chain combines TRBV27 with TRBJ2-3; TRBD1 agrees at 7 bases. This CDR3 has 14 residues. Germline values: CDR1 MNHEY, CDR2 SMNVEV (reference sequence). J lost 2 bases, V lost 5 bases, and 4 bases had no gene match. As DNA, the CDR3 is TGTGCCAGCAGTCTCAGGGGGAACACAGATACGCAGTATTTT. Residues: CASSLRGNTDTQYF.

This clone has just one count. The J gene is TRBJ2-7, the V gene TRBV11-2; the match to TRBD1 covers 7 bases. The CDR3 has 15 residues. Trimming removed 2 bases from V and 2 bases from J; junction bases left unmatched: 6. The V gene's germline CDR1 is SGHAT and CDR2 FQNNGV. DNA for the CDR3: TGTGCCAGCAGCTTACAGACAGGACAGGCCTACGAGCAGTACTTC. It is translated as CASSLQTGQAYEQYF.

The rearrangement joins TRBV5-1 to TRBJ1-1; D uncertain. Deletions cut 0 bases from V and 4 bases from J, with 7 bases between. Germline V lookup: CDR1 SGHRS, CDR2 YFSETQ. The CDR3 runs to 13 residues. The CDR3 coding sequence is TGCGCCAGCAGCTTGGCGGGTCTCACTGAAGCTTTCTTT. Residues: CASSLAGLTEAFF.

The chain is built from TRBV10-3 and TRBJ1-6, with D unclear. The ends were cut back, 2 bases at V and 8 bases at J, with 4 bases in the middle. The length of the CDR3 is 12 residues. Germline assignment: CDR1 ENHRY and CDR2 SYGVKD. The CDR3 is CAISEADSPLHF. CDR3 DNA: TGTGCCATCAGTGAGGCGGATTCACCCCTCCACTTT.

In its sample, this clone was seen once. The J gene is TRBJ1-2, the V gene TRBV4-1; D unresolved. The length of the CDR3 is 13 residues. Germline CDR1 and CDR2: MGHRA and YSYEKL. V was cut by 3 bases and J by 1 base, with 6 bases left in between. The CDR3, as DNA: TGCGCCAGCAGCCAGACAAATAACTATGGCTACACCTTC. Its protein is CASSQTNNYGYTF.

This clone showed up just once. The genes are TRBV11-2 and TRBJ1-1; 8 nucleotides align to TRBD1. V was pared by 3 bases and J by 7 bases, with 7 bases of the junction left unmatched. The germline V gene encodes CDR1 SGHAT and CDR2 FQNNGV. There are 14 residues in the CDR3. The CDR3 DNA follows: TGTGCCAGCAGCTTCGGCAGGGGGCAAGGTGAAGCTTTCTTT. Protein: CASSFGRGQGEAFF.

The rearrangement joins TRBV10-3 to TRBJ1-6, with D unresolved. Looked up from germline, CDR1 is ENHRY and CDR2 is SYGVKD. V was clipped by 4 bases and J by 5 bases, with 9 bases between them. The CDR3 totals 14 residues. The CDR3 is CAISVRQNNSPLHF. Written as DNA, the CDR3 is TGTGCCATCAGTGTTAGACAAAATAATTCACCCCTCCACTTT.

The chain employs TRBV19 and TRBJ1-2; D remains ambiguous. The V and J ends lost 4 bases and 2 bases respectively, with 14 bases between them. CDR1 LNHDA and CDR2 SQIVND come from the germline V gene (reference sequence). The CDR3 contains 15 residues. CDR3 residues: CASSKSGSPNYGYTF. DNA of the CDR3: TGTGCCAGTAGTAAATCTGGCAGTCCGAACTATGGCTACACCTTC.

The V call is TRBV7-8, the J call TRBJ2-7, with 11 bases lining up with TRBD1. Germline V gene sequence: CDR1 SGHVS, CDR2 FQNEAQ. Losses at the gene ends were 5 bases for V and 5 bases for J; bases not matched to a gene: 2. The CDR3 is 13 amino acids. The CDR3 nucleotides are TGTGCCAGCAGCCCGGACAGGGGGCACGAGCAGTACTTC. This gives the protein CASSPDRGHEQYF.

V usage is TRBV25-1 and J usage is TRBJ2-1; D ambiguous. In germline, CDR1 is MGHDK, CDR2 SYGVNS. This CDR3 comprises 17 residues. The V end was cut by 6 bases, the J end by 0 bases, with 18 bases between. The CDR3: CASRAYGAQSSYNEQFF. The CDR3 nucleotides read TGTGCCAGCAGGGCCTATGGAGCGCAGAGCTCCTACAATGAGCAGTTCTTC. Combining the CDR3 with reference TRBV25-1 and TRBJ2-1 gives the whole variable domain EADIYQTPRYLVIGTGKKITLECSQTMGHDKMYWYQQDPGMELHLIHYSYGVNSTEKGDLSSESTVSRIRTEHFPLTLESARPSHTSQYLCASRAYGAQSSYNEQFFGPGTRLTVL.

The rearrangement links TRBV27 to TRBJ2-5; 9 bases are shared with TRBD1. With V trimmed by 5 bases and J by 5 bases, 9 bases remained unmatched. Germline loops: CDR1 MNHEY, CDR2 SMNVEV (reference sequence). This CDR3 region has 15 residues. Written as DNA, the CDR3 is TGTGCCAGCAGTCGAGCACGGACAGGGGTTGAGACCCAGTACTTC. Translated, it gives CASSRARTGVETQYF.

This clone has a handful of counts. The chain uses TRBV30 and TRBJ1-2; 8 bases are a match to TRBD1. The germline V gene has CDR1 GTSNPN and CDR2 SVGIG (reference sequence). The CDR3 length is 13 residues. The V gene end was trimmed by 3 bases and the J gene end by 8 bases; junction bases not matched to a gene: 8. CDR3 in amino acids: CAWRDRALGGYTF. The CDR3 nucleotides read TGTGCCTGGAGGGACAGGGCCCTCGGGGGCTACACCTTC.

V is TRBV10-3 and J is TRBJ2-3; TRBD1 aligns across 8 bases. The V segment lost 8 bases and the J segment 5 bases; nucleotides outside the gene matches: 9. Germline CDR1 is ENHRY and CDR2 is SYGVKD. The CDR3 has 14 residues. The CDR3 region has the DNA TGTGCCATCGAAGACAGGGGAAGTGTAGATACGCAGTATTTT. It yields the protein CAIEDRGSVDTQYF.

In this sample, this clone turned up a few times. The chain's CDR3 is CASSQDGGGSQPQHF. The CDR3 DNA reads TGTGCCAGCAGCCAAGACGGCGGGGGGAGTCAGCCCCAGCATTTT. This chain uses TRBV14 with TRBJ1-5; a possible D gene is TRBD1 (5 bases). Germline assignment: CDR1 SGHDN and CDR2 FVKESK. V shed 0 bases and J shed 6 bases, with 12 bases lying between them. The CDR3 is 15 amino acids.

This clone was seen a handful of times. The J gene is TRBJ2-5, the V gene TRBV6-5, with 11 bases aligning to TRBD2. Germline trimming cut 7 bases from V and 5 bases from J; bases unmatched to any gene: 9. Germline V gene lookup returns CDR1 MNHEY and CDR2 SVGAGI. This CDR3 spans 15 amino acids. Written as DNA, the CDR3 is TGTGCCAGCACCCTTAGCGGGAGGGCCGGGGAGACCCAGTACTTC. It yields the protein CASTLSGRAGETQYF.